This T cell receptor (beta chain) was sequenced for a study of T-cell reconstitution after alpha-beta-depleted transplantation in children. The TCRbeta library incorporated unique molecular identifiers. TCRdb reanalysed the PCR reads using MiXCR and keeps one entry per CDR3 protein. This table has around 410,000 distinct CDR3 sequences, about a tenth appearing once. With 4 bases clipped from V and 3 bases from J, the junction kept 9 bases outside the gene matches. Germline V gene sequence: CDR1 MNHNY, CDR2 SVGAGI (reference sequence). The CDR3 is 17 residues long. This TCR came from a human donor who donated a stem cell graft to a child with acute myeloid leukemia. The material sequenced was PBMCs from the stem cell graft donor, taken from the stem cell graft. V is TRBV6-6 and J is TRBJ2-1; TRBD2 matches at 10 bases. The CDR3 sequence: CASSSPSSGSFYNEQFF. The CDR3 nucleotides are TGTGCCAGCAGTTCCCCGTCTAGCGGGAGTTTCTACAATGAGCAGTTCTTC.